The TCR beta chain described here comes from a study of identical twins (dated by TCRdb to between 2015 and 2016). Concerning the study at large: To test whether fetal clonotypes persist, the study used deep sequencing on TCR alpha and beta repertoires from monozygotic twins, unrelated adults of various ages, and cord blood. To rule out contamination, the twin experiments were replicated at different times with different library preparation protocols. Beyond this particular receptor, the publication reports: Fewer insertions were carried by abundant cord blood beta clonotypes, a similar but weaker trend appeared in young adult naive repertoires, and no such trend appeared in memory repertoires. Excess twin sharing in beta out-of-frame sequences was weaker because fewer shared sequences lowered the signal-to-noise ratio. Zero-insertion analyses could be partly confounded by invariant T cells such as MAIT and iNKT, although diverse VJ usage argued against such confounding for most clonotypes. Recombination models systematically underestimated out-of-frame TCR alpha sharing in monozygotic twins but agreed with sharing between unrelated individuals. Compared with coincidental sharing between unrelated individuals, out-of-frame TCR alpha sequences shared between twins had an excess of sequences with low generation probability. Because the same donors could not be followed over many years, conclusions were based on cross-sectional statistical analysis.

All donors were healthy Caucasians. The twin cohort consisted of three pairs of female monozygotic twins, all aged about 18 to 30 years. Peripheral blood mononuclear cells were the source from which RNA for the TCR libraries was isolated. Library method: 5' RACE. The instrument was an Illumina HiSeq 2000. A universal primer binding site was added through template switching, and the final cDNA carried a unique molecular identifier so that TCR cDNA molecules could be counted accurately. Specific primers in the conserved constant-segment region were used to synthesize first-strand cDNA for the TCR alpha and beta chains. To control for contamination, every cDNA library was double barcoded, receiving both a SMART-Mk sample barcode and Illumina barcodes. TruSeq adapter sequences and Illumina sample barcodes were added in two successive PCR steps. Sequencing of the TCR alpha and beta cDNA libraries was done on the Illumina HiSeq platform using custom primers. The source study handled its data this way. MiGEC processed the raw reads to extract unique molecular identifiers, while MiXCR was used to determine the CDR3 positions. For each individual, recombination models were inferred using an EM algorithm with the repgenHMM and IGoR tools. Shared clonotype analysis was performed with the tcR package in R, normalizing sharing by the product of cloneset sizes. Out-of-frame nonproductive sequences were analyzed to study raw recombination free of thymic and clonal selection effects. TCRdb reworked the public reads: Q25 trimming with fastp, MiXCR clone assembly, productive beta chains retained. Every CDR3 protein is listed once, alongside the most common genes and DNA of its rows. These V and J calls rely on TCRdb rather than the paper's analysis. The sample table lists roughly 700,000 distinct CDR3 sequences, 8% to 9% of them with a count of one. 0.85% to 1% of the sample comes from the top ten.

According to the germline V gene (reference sequence), CDR1 reads DFQATT and CDR2 reads SNEGSKA. Inclusive of the bounding cysteine and phenylalanine, the CDR3 is 14 residues long. Of all the DNA, just the CDR3 is kept, 42 bases in frame from base 1. At the junction V is shortened by 0 bases and J by 2 bases, with 7 bases in between. Worth noting for this clonotype: Its target antigen remains unknown. No much larger clone is present one base from it, and per-base qualities are unavailable.

These data are also associated with another study on yellow fever vaccine responses in identical twins. The second study, in turn, reports: The authors reported that the T cell response to vaccination in identical twins appeared partly convergent and partly personalized. In identical twins, the study followed T cell clones that responded to the vaccine with precision.

The receptor was derived from a woman between 18 and 29 years old in good health. Sequences were obtained from PBMCs. The sequence links TRBV20-1 to TRBJ2-2; the D gene identity is not certain. The base sequence is TGCAGTGCTAGAGATCAGGCCAACACCGGGGAGCTGTTTTTT. Its product reads: CSARDQANTGELFF.